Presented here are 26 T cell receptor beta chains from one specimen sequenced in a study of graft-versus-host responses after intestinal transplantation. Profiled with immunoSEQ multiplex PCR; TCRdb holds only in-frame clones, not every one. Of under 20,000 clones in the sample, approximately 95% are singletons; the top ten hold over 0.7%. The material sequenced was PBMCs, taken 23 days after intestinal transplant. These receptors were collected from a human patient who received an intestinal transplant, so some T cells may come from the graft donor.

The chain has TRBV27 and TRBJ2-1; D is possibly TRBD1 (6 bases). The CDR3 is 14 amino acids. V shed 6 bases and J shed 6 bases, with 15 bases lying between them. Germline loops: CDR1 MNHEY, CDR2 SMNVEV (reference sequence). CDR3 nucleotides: TGTGCCAGCAGCCGGGACATACAACGCAATGAGCAGTTCTTC. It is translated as CASSRDIQRNEQFF.

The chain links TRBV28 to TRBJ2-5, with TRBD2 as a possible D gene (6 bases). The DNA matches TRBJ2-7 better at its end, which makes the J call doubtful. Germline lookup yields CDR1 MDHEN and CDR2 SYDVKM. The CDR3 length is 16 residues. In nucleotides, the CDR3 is TGTGCCAGCAGTTCCCTCCTACGGGGGAGAAAGGACGAGCAGTACTTC. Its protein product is CASSSLLRGRKDEQYF.

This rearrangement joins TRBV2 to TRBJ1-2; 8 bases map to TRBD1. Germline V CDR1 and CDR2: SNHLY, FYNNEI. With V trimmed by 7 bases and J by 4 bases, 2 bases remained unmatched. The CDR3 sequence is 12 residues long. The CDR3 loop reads CASMTGVYGYTF. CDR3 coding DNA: TGTGCCAGCATGACAGGGGTCTATGGCTACACCTTC.

DNA for the CDR3: TGTGCCAGCAGCCACTCCTACGAGCAGTACTTC. Translating it yields CASSHSYEQYF. The chain links TRBV5-6 to TRBJ2-7; D not certain. Germline V gene sequence: CDR1 SGHDT, CDR2 YYEEEE. CDR3 length equals 11 residues. Trimming cost V 4 bases and J 0 bases, with 2 bases left between them.

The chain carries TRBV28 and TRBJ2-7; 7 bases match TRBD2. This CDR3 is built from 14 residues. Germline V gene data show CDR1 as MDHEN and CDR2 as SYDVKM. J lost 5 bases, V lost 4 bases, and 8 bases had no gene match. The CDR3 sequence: CASSSLAGVHEQYF. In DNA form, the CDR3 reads TGTGCCAGCAGTTCCCTTGCGGGAGTCCACGAGCAGTACTTC.

The CDR3 here is CASSVPGDRETLEGYGYTF. The CDR3 DNA reads as TGTGCCAGCAGCGTACCGGGGGACAGGGAGACGTTGGAGGGCTATGGCTACACCTTC. The gene calls are TRBV9 and TRBJ1-2; 9 bases are a match to TRBD1. Trimming removed 1 base from V and 4 bases from J; junction bases left unmatched: 17. This CDR3 has 19 residues. CDR1 SGDLS and CDR2 YYNGEE come from the germline V gene.

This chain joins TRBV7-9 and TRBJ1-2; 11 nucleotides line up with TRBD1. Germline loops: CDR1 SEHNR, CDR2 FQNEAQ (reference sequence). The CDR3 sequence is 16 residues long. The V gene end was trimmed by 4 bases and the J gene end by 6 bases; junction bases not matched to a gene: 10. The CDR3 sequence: CASSSTTGTGGNGYTF. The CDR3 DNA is TGTGCCAGCAGCTCTACTACCGGGACAGGGGGTAATGGCTACACCTTC.

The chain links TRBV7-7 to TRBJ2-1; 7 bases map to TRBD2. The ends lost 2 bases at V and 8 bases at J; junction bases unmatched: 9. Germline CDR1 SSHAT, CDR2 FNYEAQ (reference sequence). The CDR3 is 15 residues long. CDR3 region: CASSLNRDYQHEQFF. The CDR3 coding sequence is TGTGCCAGCAGCTTAAACCGGGACTACCAGCATGAGCAGTTCTTC.

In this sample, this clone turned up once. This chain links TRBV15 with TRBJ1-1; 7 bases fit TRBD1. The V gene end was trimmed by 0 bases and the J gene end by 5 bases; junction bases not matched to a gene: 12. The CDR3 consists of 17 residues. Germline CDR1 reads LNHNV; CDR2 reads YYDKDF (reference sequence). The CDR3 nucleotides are TGTGCCACCAGCAGAGATAACGAAGGGGGCAATGGAACTGAAGCTTTCTTT. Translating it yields CATSRDNEGGNGTEAFF.

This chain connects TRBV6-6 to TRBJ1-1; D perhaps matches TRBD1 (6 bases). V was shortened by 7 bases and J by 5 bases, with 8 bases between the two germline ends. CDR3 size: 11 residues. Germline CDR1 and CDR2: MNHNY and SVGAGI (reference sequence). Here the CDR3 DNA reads TGTGCCAGCATCCAGGGGACTGAAGCTTTCTTT. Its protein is CASIQGTEAFF.

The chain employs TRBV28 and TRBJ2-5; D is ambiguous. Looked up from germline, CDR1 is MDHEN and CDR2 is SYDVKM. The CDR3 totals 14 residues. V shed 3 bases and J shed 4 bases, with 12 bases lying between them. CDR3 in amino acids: CASSFTQVGETQYF. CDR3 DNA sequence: TGTGCCAGCAGTTTCACGCAGGTGGGAGAGACCCAGTACTTC. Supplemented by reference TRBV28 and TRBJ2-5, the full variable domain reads DVKVTQSSRYLVKRTGEKVFLECVQDMDHENMFWYRQDPGLGLRLIYFSYDVKMKEKGDIPEGYSVSREKKERFSLILESASTNQTSMYLCASSFTQVGETQYFGPGTRLLVL.

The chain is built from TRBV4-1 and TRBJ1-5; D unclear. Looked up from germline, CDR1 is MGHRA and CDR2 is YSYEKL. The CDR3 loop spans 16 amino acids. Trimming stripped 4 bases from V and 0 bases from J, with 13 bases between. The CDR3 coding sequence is TGCGCCAGCAGCCCGCGGATCCTCAATAGCAATCAGCCCCAGCATTTT. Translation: CASSPRILNSNQPQHF.

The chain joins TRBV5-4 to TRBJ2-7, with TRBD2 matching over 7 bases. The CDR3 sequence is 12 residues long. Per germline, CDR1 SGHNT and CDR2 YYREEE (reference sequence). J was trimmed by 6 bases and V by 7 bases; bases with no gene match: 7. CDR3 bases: TGTGCCAGCCTGGGGGGGTTCGGCGAGCAGTACTTC. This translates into CASLGGFGEQYF.

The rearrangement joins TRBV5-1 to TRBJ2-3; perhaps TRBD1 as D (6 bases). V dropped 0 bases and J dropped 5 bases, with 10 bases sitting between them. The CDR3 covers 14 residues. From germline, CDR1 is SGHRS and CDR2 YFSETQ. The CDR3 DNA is TGCGCCAGCAGCTTGGACAGGGTAGGAGATACGCAGTATTTT. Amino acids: CASSLDRVGDTQYF.

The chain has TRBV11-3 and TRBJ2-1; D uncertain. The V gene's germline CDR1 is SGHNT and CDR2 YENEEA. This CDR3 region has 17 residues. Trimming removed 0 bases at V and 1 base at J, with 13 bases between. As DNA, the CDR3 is TGTGCCAGCAGCTTAGATAGTTCCCATAGGTCCTACAATGAGCAGTTCTTC. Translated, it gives CASSLDSSHRSYNEQFF.

CDR3 bases: TGTGCCAGCAGTGGGGACTACACAGATACGCAGTATTTT. It translates to CASSGDYTDTQYF. The chain combines TRBV2 with TRBJ2-3; TRBD2 aligns across 7 bases. The CDR3 has 13 amino acids. CDR1 is SNHLY and CDR2 is FYNNEI in the germline V gene. The junction had 0 bases not matched to a gene; V was cut back by 4 bases and J by 2 bases.

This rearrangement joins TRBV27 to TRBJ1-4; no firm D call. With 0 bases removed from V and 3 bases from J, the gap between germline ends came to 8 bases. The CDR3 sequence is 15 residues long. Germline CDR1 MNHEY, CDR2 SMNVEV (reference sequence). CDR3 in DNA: TGTGCCAGCAGTTTATCGTGGGGAGCTAATGAAAAACTGTTTTTT. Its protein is CASSLSWGANEKLFF.

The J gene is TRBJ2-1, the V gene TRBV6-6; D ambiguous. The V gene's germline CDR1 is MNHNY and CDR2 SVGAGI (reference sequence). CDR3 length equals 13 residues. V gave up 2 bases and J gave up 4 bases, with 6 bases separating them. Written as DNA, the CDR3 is TGTGCCAGCAGTTACGAGGATTACAATGAGCAGTTCTTC. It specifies CASSYEDYNEQFF.

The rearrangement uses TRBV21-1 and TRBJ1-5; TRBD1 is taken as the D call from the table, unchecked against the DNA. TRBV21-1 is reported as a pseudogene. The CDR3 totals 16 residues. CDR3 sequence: CASSKVSRALNQPQHF. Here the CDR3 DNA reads TGTGCCAGCAGTAAAGTTAGCAGGGCCCTTAATCAGCCCCAGCATTTT.

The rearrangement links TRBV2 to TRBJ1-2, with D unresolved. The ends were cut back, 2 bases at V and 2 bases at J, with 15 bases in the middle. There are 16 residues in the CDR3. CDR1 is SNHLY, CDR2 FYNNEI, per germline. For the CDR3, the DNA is TGTGCCAGCAGTGAACTGTTGGTGGACCTAAACTATGGCTACACCTTC. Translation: CASSELLVDLNYGYTF.

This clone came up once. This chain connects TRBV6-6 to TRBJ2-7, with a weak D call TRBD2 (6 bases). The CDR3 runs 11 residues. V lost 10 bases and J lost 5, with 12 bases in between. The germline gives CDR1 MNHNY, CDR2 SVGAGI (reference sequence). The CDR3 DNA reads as TGTGCCACCTCCCCGGGGGACGAGCAGTACTTC. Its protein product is CATSPGDEQYF.

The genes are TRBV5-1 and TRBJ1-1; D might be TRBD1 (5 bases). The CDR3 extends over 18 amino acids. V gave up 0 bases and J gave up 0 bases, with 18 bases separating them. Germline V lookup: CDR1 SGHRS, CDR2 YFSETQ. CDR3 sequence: CASSLEGTEDWMNTEAFF. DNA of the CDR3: TGCGCCAGCAGCTTGGAAGGGACCGAGGATTGGATGAACACTGAAGCTTTCTTT.

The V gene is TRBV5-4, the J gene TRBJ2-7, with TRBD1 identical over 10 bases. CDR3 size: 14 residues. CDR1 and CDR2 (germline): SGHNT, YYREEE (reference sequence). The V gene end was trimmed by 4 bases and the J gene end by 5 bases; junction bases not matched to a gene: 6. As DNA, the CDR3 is TGTGCCAGCAGCAGATCCGGGACAGGGGACGAGCAGTACTTC. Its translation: CASSRSGTGDEQYF.

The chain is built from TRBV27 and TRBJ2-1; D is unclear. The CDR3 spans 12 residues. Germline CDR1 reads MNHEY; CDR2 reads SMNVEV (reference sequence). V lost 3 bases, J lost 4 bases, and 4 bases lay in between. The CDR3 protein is CASSLDYNEQFF. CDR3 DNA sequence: TGTGCCAGCAGTTTGGATTACAATGAGCAGTTCTTC.

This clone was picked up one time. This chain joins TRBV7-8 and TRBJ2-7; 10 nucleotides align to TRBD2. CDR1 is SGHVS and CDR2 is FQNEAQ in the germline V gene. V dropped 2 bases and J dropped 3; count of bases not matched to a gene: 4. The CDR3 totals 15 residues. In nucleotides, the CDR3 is TGTGCCAGCAGCTTATCCCCTAGCGGGAGCTACGAGCAGTACTTC. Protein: CASSLSPSGSYEQYF.

This CDR3 reads CASSVGLAGLTDTQYF. The CDR3 DNA is TGTGCCAGCAGCGTAGGTCTAGCGGGACTCACAGATACGCAGTATTTT. The chain joins TRBV9 to TRBJ2-3, with TRBD2 matching over 9 bases. From germline, CDR1 is SGDLS and CDR2 YYNGEE. CDR3 length equals 16 residues. J gave up 2 bases and V 0 bases, and 4 bases lay outside the gene matches.